This T cell receptor beta chain was recorded in a study of blood T cell repertoires in COVID-19. Study in general: The study drew acute and convalescent COVID-19 samples from the United States, Italy and Spain. T cells, B-cell-depleted T cells, or PBMCs supplied cDNA or gDNA.

The CDR3 totals 14 residues. J gave up 5 bases and V 5 bases, and 9 bases lay outside the gene matches. CDR1 PRHDT and CDR2 FYEKMQ come from the germline V gene (reference sequence). Methods used by the authors: Scientists estimated how many nucleated cells there were by amplifying reference gene primers. Libraries were prepared by immunoSEQ multiplex PCR; TCRdb keeps only in-frame clonotypes and omits some of them. The DNA gave D and trimming, while V, J and clone size come from that table. The sample has 650,000 to 800,000 clones; over 80% are singletons. The chain links TRBV13 to TRBJ2-7; 7 nucleotides agree with TRBD1. The receptor was derived from a young woman with acute or convalescent COVID-19. Sample: peripheral blood. The CDR3 spells CASSEGGAGHEQYF. The CDR3, as DNA: TGTGCCAGCAGCGAAGGGGGCGCGGGCCACGAGCAGTACTTC.